The 32 T cell receptor beta chains below come from one sample, sequenced in a study of human T cells and chemical hapten exposure. Using its own MiXCR run on the 5' RACE reads, TCRdb lists one record per CDR3 protein. Of 80,000 or so distinct CDR3 sequences listed, roughly 15% are singletons. It was unfractionated whole blood from which total RNA was extracted. These receptors were collected from a female donor in good health.

This clonotype has a handful of counts. The junction shows a germline mismatch at one end, possibly a read error. As DNA, the CDR3 is TGTGCCAGCAGCCCAAAACTATACAGTGAGCAGTTCTTC. This sequence encodes CASSPKLYSEQFF. The chain joins TRBV5-5 to TRBJ2-1, with D unresolved. This CDR3 spans 13 amino acids. CDR1 SGHKS and CDR2 YYEKEE come from the germline V gene (reference sequence).

The chain is built from TRBV6-6 and TRBJ1-5; possibly TRBD1 for D (5 bases). V lost 0 bases and J lost 0, with 15 bases in between. The CDR3 length is 18 residues. CDR1 is MNHNY and CDR2 is SVGAGI in the germline V gene (reference sequence). The DNA of the CDR3 is TGTGCCAGCAGTTACTCGAAAAGGGGAAGGTTTAGCAATCAGCCCCAGCATTTT. Translated: CASSYSKRGRFSNQPQHF.

This chain uses TRBV30 with TRBJ1-4; weak D call: TRBD1 (5 bases). V lost 1 base to trimming and J lost 2 bases, with 14 bases between them. The CDR3 is 16 amino acids. Germline V gene lookup returns CDR1 GTSNPN and CDR2 SVGIG (reference sequence). This CDR3 reads CAWSGGVGGTNEKLFF. The CDR3 DNA reads TGTGCCTGGAGTGGGGGGGTCGGCGGCACTAATGAAAAACTGTTTTTT.

A word on this clonotype: A much larger clone is a single base away; this may be a read error. V and J are TRBV3-1 and TRBJ2-3; 7 nucleotides line up with TRBD2. The CDR3 sequence is 15 residues long. The V gene end was trimmed by 1 base and the J gene end by 8 bases; junction bases not matched to a gene: 9. Germline assignment: CDR1 LGHDT and CDR2 YNNKEL (reference sequence). This CDR3 reads CASSQVVGGTPTQYF. CDR3 DNA sequence: TGTGCCAGCAGCCAAGTGGTGGGGGGGACTCCTACGCAGTATTTT.

This clonotype has ten or more counts. The chain employs TRBV20-1 and TRBJ2-1; 8 bases align to TRBD2. The CDR3 is made up of 14 amino acids. Losses at the gene ends were 0 bases for V and 7 bases for J; bases not matched to a gene: 5. Germline loops: CDR1 DFQATT, CDR2 SNEGSKA (reference sequence). CDR3 region: CSAREAGEVNEQFF. CDR3 DNA sequence: TGCAGTGCTAGAGAAGCGGGAGAAGTAAATGAGCAGTTCTTC.

The V and J genes are TRBV18 and TRBJ1-3; 8 bases agree with TRBD1. Germline CDR1 KGHSH, CDR2 LQKENI. This CDR3 contains 17 residues. The ends lost 3 bases at V and 3 bases at J; junction bases unmatched: 10. CDR3 protein: CASSPRGSGGNGNTIYF. CDR3 DNA sequence: TGTGCCAGCTCACCCAGAGGTTCAGGGGGCAATGGAAACACCATATATTTT.

The J gene is TRBJ2-3, the V gene TRBV5-6; 10 positions agree with TRBD2. The CDR3 length is 15 residues. The V and J ends lost 3 bases and 1 base, in that order; junction bases with no gene match: 2. Germline-derived CDR1 and CDR2 are SGHDT and YYEEEE. The CDR3 region has the DNA TGTGCCAGCAGCTCCGGGACTAGCGGCACAGATACGCAGTATTTT. Amino acid sequence: CASSSGTSGTDTQYF.

This clonotype was seen a few times. The chain employs TRBV7-9 and TRBJ1-5, with TRBD1 matching over 7 bases. V shed 0 bases, J shed 0 bases, and the junction held 8 bases outside the gene matches. The CDR3 spans 18 residues. Germline assignment: CDR1 SEHNR and CDR2 FQNEAQ (reference sequence). CDR3 DNA sequence: TGTGCCAGCAGCTTAGCTCTTAGGACAGGAGATAGCAATCAGCCCCAGCATTTT. Protein sequence: CASSLALRTGDSNQPQHF.

This clonotype has ten or more counts. The chain links TRBV3-1 to TRBJ2-7; D is perhaps TRBD2 (5 bases). CDR3 length: 13 residues. Trimming took off 4 bases at V and 2 bases at J, with 9 bases between the two ends. Germline values: CDR1 LGHDT, CDR2 YNNKEL (reference sequence). In DNA, the CDR3 is TGTGCCAGCAGCCCCGGGGTTGCCTACGAGCAGTACTTC. Translated, it gives CASSPGVAYEQYF.

This clonotype turned up a few times. This sequence joins TRBV7-2 and TRBJ2-7; D possibly corresponds to TRBD2 (5 bases). This CDR3 has 15 amino acids. CDR1 is SGHTA and CDR2 is FQGNSA in the germline V gene. V was clipped by 3 bases and J by 4 bases, with 16 bases between them. The CDR3, as DNA: TGTGCCAGCAGCTTGGGGTGGGCGGGCAGTTACGAGCAGTACTTC. This translates into CASSLGWAGSYEQYF.

This clonotype was detected ten times or more. The chain links TRBV18 to TRBJ2-3; 8 bases line up with TRBD1. The CDR3 runs to 16 residues. CDR1 is KGHSH, CDR2 LQKENI, per germline. V shed 0 bases and J 5 bases; nucleotides not matched to a gene: 7. Here the CDR3 reads CASSPPRTGLEDTQYF. CDR3 nucleotides: TGTGCCAGCTCACCACCTCGGACAGGGCTGGAAGATACGCAGTATTTT. Looking up the rest from reference TRBV18 and TRBJ2-3 gives the full variable domain: NAGVMQNPRHLVRRRGQEARLRCSPMKGHSHVYWYRQLPEEGLKFMVYLQKENIIDESGMPKERFSAEFPKEGPSILRIQQVVRGDSAAYFCASSPPRTGLEDTQYFGPGTRLTVL.

The V call is TRBV6-2 or TRBV6-3, the J call TRBJ2-7; no firm D call. The CDR3 contains 17 residues. Germline CDR1 reads MNHEY; CDR2 reads SVGEGT. V shed 5 bases and J shed 2 bases, with 22 bases lying between them. The CDR3: CASSNRDFGPTPYEQYF. The CDR3 coding sequence is TGTGCCAGCAGTAACCGCGACTTCGGGCCGACCCCCTACGAGCAGTACTTC.

This clonotype was counted only a few times. This chain joins TRBV10-3 and TRBJ2-5; D possibly corresponds to TRBD1 (5 bases). CDR3 length: 12 residues. Trimming cost V 9 bases and J 4 bases, with 12 bases left between them. The V gene's germline CDR1 is ENHRY and CDR2 SYGVKD. The CDR3 region has the DNA TGTGCCATAGGGGATCAAATAGAGACCCAGTACTTC. This translates into CAIGDQIETQYF.

The rearrangement links TRBV5-1 to TRBJ1-6; maybe TRBD1 (5 bases). Germline V gene sequence: CDR1 SGHRS, CDR2 YFSETQ. Trimming cost V 0 bases and J 9 bases, with 10 bases left between them. The CDR3 consists of 14 residues. The CDR3 DNA sequence: TGCGCCAGCAGCTTGGGTCAGGGAAGTTCACCCCTCCACTTT. Encoded protein: CASSLGQGSSPLHF.

This clonotype was counted only a few times. V gene TRBV9 combines with J gene TRBJ2-3, with 12 bases that match TRBD2. The V and J ends lost 0 bases and 4 bases, in that order; junction bases with no gene match: 6. This CDR3 comprises 17 residues. Germline CDR1 and CDR2: SGDLS and YYNGEE. As DNA, the CDR3 is TGTGCCAGCAGCGTAGACCCTAGCGGGGGGGAGGCAGATACGCAGTATTTT. Protein: CASSVDPSGGEADTQYF.

V gene TRBV12-3 or TRBV12-4 combines with J gene TRBJ1-1, with 8 bases lining up with TRBD1. The V gene end was trimmed by 5 bases and the J gene end by 3 bases; junction bases not matched to a gene: 8. This CDR3 is 15 amino acids long. The CDR3 sequence: CASSPPGGADTEAFF. As DNA, the CDR3 is TGTGCCAGCAGTCCCCCAGGGGGCGCGGACACTGAAGCTTTCTTT.

The sample holds a few counts of this clonotype. J is TRBJ2-5 and V is TRBV3-1; D might be TRBD2 (6 bases). Germline V gene lookup returns CDR1 LGHDT and CDR2 YNNKEL (reference sequence). Trimming shortened V by 3 bases and J by 11 bases, and 10 bases separated the two germline ends. This CDR3 has 11 residues. The CDR3 DNA sequence: TGTGCCAGCAGCCACCTTCGGGGGCAGTACTTC. Encoded protein: CASSHLRGQYF.

The chain links TRBV11-2 to TRBJ1-4; D is unclear. The CDR3 covers 14 residues. The V gene's germline CDR1 is SGHAT and CDR2 FQNNGV. Trimming took off 6 bases at V and 0 bases at J, with 8 bases between the two ends. The CDR3 region has the DNA TGTGCCAGCAGGGGAACCGCAACTAATGAAAAACTGTTTTTT. Protein product: CASRGTATNEKLFF.

Only a few counts were recorded for this clonotype. This chain links TRBV24-1 with TRBJ1-3, with unresolved D. The V gene's germline CDR1 is KGHDR and CDR2 SFDVKD. Trimming removed 3 bases at V and 4 bases at J, with 9 bases between. There are 14 residues in the CDR3. CDR3 bases: TGTGCCACCAGTGATGGGGAGCCGGGAAACACCATATATTTT. Protein sequence: CATSDGEPGNTIYF.

Here the CDR3 reads CASSLMREVYNEQFF. The DNA for the CDR3 is TGTGCCAGCAGCTTAATGCGGGAGGTCTACAATGAGCAGTTCTTC. The chain links TRBV7-9 to TRBJ2-1; TRBD2 matches at 8 bases. Germline V gives CDR1 SEHNR, CDR2 FQNEAQ (reference sequence). V lost 2 bases, J lost 3 bases, and 3 bases stayed unmatched. CDR3 size: 15 residues.

J is TRBJ2-1 and V is TRBV6-1; D is unresolved. The germline CDR1 and CDR2 sequences are MNHNS and SASEGT. This CDR3 comprises 14 residues. The ends were cut back, 8 bases at V and 1 base at J, with 12 bases in the middle. CDR3 sequence (DNA): TGTGCCAGCTCCCGTTCTACTTCCTACAATGAGCAGTTCTTC. It encodes CASSRSTSYNEQFF.

The chain employs TRBV19 and TRBJ1-6; TRBD1 is a possible D gene (6 bases). This CDR3 contains 15 residues. Trimming removed 3 bases at V and 6 bases at J, with 12 bases between. Germline CDR1 is LNHDA and CDR2 is SQIVND (reference sequence). The CDR3 spells CASSIRGPTNSPLHF. The CDR3 nucleotides read TGTGCCAGTAGTATCAGGGGACCAACTAATTCACCCCTCCACTTT.

Many counts were recorded for this clonotype. The gene calls are TRBV7-6 and TRBJ1-4; the match to TRBD1 covers 9 bases. CDR1 SGHVS and CDR2 FNYEAQ come from the germline V gene. J lost 0 bases, V lost 6 bases, and 5 bases had no gene match. The CDR3 is 16 amino acids. In nucleotides, the CDR3 is TGTGCCAGCAGTTCTACAGGGGGCTCAACTAATGAAAAACTGTTTTTT. Translation: CASSSTGGSTNEKLFF.

The chain couples TRBV12-3 or TRBV12-4 to TRBJ2-7; D tentatively reads TRBD1 or TRBD2 (5 bases each). The CDR3 spans 14 residues. Trimming removed 2 bases from V and 2 bases from J, with 10 bases in between. The CDR3: CASSLREQAYEQYF. The CDR3 coding sequence is TGTGCCAGCAGTTTACGGGAACAGGCCTACGAGCAGTACTTC.

This clonotype occurred a few times. The chain combines TRBV30 with TRBJ1-1; D unresolved. CDR3 length: 14 residues. V dropped 0 bases and J dropped 1 base, with 9 bases sitting between them. Germline values: CDR1 GTSNPN, CDR2 SVGIG (reference sequence). CDR3 in amino acids: CAWSVLHRNTEAFF. The CDR3 DNA reads as TGTGCCTGGAGTGTACTCCACAGGAACACTGAAGCTTTCTTT.

This clonotype was detected once. The CDR3 sequence is CASSSRGGGYEKLFF. The CDR3 DNA reads as TGTGCCAGCAGTTCCAGGGGAGGAGGGTATGAAAAACTGTTTTTT. V usage is TRBV27 and J usage is TRBJ1-4; D is perhaps TRBD1 (6 bases). This CDR3 is 15 amino acids long. Germline CDR1 MNHEY, CDR2 SMNVEV (reference sequence). V was shortened by 4 bases and J by 6 bases, with 15 bases between the two germline ends.

V and J are TRBV12-3 or TRBV12-4 and TRBJ1-1; the D gene is possibly TRBD1 (5 bases). This CDR3 has 13 residues. V lost 3 bases to trimming and J lost 12 bases, with 17 bases between them. CDR3 region: CASSFGSNRGTFF. As DNA, the CDR3 is TGTGCCAGCAGTTTTGGGAGCAACCGGGGGACTTTCTTT.

This clonotype was counted a few times. V usage is TRBV20-1 and J usage is TRBJ1-2, with D uncertain. The CDR3 is 16 residues long. V was cut by 3 bases and J by 3 bases, with 20 bases left in between. Germline lookup yields CDR1 DFQATT and CDR2 SNEGSKA (reference sequence). CDR3 sequence (DNA): TGCAGTGCTAGCCTACGGCGGCGAGGATTGGACTATGGCTACACCTTC. Residues: CSASLRRRGLDYGYTF.

The rearrangement uses TRBV7-2 and TRBJ2-5; TRBD2 agrees at 11 bases. CDR3 length: 17 amino acids. V shed 1 base, J shed 3 bases, and the junction held 7 bases outside the gene matches. The germline CDR1 and CDR2 sequences are SGHTA and FQGNSA. CDR3 region: CASSLGLAGGIEETQYF. CDR3 DNA sequence: TGTGCCAGCAGCTTAGGGTTAGCGGGGGGGATTGAAGAGACCCAGTACTTC.

The gene calls are TRBV6-2 or TRBV6-3 and TRBJ2-5, with D perhaps TRBD2 (5 bases). The germline CDR1 and CDR2 sequences are MNHEY and SVGEGT. V lost 3 bases and J lost 9, with 8 bases in between. The CDR3 sequence is 11 residues long. The chain's CDR3 is CASSYGAAQYF. The CDR3 bases are TGTGCCAGCAGTTATGGAGCGGCCCAGTACTTC.

This chain connects TRBV7-9 to TRBJ2-3; 7 bases are shared with TRBD2. CDR3 length equals 15 residues. Germline V gene lookup returns CDR1 SEHNR and CDR2 FQNEAQ (reference sequence). The junction had 7 bases not matched to a gene; V was cut back by 3 bases and J by 4 bases. The CDR3 sequence: CASSLRGRAADTQYF. CDR3 DNA: TGTGCCAGCAGCTTGAGAGGGAGGGCCGCAGATACGCAGTATTTT.

This clonotype showed up just a few times. This sequence joins TRBV10-3 and TRBJ1-2, with D unresolved. V lost 2 bases and J 6 bases, leaving 10 bases between the germline ends. CDR3 length equals 13 residues. Germline CDR1 is ENHRY and CDR2 is SYGVKD. As DNA, the CDR3 is TGTGCCATCAGTGAGGCGGAGACTGATGGCTACACCTTC. This sequence encodes CAISEAETDGYTF.